This T cell receptor (beta chain) was captured in a study of CD8 T cells in ankylosing spondylitis. The length of the CDR3 is 12 residues. The V end was cut by 5 bases, the J end by 4 bases, with 8 bases between. TCRdb analysed the 5' RACE reads with MiXCR anew, one entry per CDR3 protein. The table has about 100,000 distinct CDR3 sequences, approximately 25% seen once; the top ten hold over 9%. This clonotype has only a few counts. The chain is built from TRBV12-3 or TRBV12-4 and TRBJ1-2; D is unresolved. This TCR was recovered from a male donor with ankylosing spondylitis. The source material was synovial fluid, either unsorted or a sorted T cell fraction (not recorded which). CDR3 coding DNA: TGTGCCAGCAGTGGGTCGAGCTATGGCTACACCTTC. It yields the protein CASSGSSYGYTF.